A selection of T cell receptor beta chains follows, all from one sample in a study of blood T cells in healthy people across ages. TCRdb independently ran MiXCR on the 5' RACE reads; one entry per CDR3 protein. The sample yields about 1.8 million distinct CDR3 sequences, around 48% seen once. Material: blood. These TCRs come from a woman between 35 and 50 years old in good health. CDR3s include the opening cysteine and the closing phenylalanine or tryptophan. The order of the fields is J gene, clone size, V gene, D gene, CDR3 protein, CDR3 DNA. A D gene is named only where the DNA matches it firmly. Not every row has a clone size; where given, it reads once, few, many or a size class.

j_gene: TRBJ2-5; abundance: NA; v_gene: TRBV11-2; d_gene: TRBD1; CDR3aa: CASSLDTGGGTQYF; CDR3nt: TGTGCCAGCAGCTTAGATACAGGGGGAGGGACCCAGTACTTC
j_gene: TRBJ2-6; abundance: few; v_gene: TRBV11-1; d_gene: TRBD1; CDR3aa: CASSRQGPRSGANVLTF; CDR3nt: TGTGCCAGCAGCCGACAGGGTCCGAGGTCTGGGGCCAACGTCCTGACTTTC
j_gene: TRBJ1-4; abundance: few; v_gene: TRBV6-5; d_gene: NA; CDR3aa: CASSSGTLYEKLFF; CDR3nt: TGTGCCAGCAGTTCCGGGACACTCTATGAAAAACTGTTTTTT
j_gene: TRBJ2-1; abundance: NA; v_gene: TRBV12-3/TRBV12-4; d_gene: TRBD2; CDR3aa: CASSGGLAGVSYNEQFF; CDR3nt: TGTGCCAGCAGTGGCGGACTAGCGGGGGTCTCCTACAATGAGCAGTTCTTC
j_gene: TRBJ2-5; abundance: many; v_gene: TRBV5-1; d_gene: NA; CDR3aa: CASREGGETQYF; CDR3nt: TGCGCCAGCAGAGAAGGTGGGGAGACCCAGTACTTC
j_gene: TRBJ2-7; abundance: few; v_gene: TRBV11-2; d_gene: NA; CDR3aa: CASSPPRDLYEQYF; CDR3nt: TGTGCCAGCAGCCCACCCAGGGATCTTTACGAGCAGTACTTC
j_gene: TRBJ2-1; abundance: few; v_gene: TRBV7-2; d_gene: NA; CDR3aa: CASTPRWGNEQFF; CDR3nt: TGTGCCAGCACCCCCCGATGGGGAAATGAGCAGTTCTTC
j_gene: TRBJ2-1; abundance: NA; v_gene: TRBV4-2; d_gene: NA; CDR3aa: CASSQEASGNSYNEQFF; CDR3nt: TGTGCCAGCAGCCAAGAAGCCTCCGGGAATTCCTACAATGAGCAGTTCTTC
j_gene: TRBJ2-5; abundance: few; v_gene: TRBV7-9; d_gene: NA; CDR3aa: CASSTVVTQETQYF; CDR3nt: TGTGCCAGCAGTACCGTGGTCACCCAAGAGACCCAGTACTTC
j_gene: TRBJ2-1; abundance: few; v_gene: TRBV4-3; d_gene: NA; CDR3aa: CASSQDSQASYNEQFF; CDR3nt: TGCGCCAGCAGCCAAGATTCCCAGGCTTCCTACAATGAGCAGTTCTTC
j_gene: TRBJ2-7; abundance: NA; v_gene: TRBV5-4; d_gene: NA; CDR3aa: CASSLMAGRYEQYF; CDR3nt: TGTGCCAGCAGCTTGATGGCAGGGCGCTACGAGCAGTACTTC
j_gene: TRBJ2-3; abundance: NA; v_gene: TRBV9; d_gene: NA; CDR3aa: CASSVAGLVTDTQYF; CDR3nt: TGTGCCAGCAGCGTGGCAGGGTTGGTTACAGATACGCAGTATTTT
j_gene: TRBJ1-1; abundance: NA; v_gene: TRBV12-3/TRBV12-4; d_gene: NA; CDR3aa: CASSPGPWDTEAFF; CDR3nt: TGTGCCAGCAGCCCCGGGCCTTGGGACACTGAAGCTTTCTTT
j_gene: TRBJ2-1; abundance: few; v_gene: TRBV29-1; d_gene: TRBD2; CDR3aa: CSVEGAGGPSYNEQFF; CDR3nt: TGCAGCGTTGAAGGCGCGGGGGGGCCGTCCTACAATGAGCAGTTCTTC
j_gene: TRBJ2-1; abundance: NA; v_gene: TRBV20-1; d_gene: NA; CDR3aa: CSATLEVARDNEQFF; CDR3nt: TGCAGTGCGACCCTAGAAGTCGCCAGGGACAATGAGCAGTTCTTC
j_gene: TRBJ1-2; abundance: NA; v_gene: TRBV4-3; d_gene: NA; CDR3aa: CASSSGPSDGYGYTF; CDR3nt: TGCGCCAGCAGCTCAGGGCCATCGGATGGATATGGCTACACCTTC
j_gene: TRBJ1-2; abundance: once; v_gene: TRBV7-2; d_gene: TRBD1; CDR3aa: CASRAGDRVNFRGYTF; CDR3nt: TGTGCCAGCAGGGCCGGGGACAGGGTGAATTTCCGAGGCTACACCTTC
j_gene: TRBJ2-7; abundance: NA; v_gene: TRBV7-2; d_gene: TRBD2; CDR3aa: CASSLAGAGDEQYF; CDR3nt: TGTGCCAGCAGCTTAGCTGGAGCGGGGGACGAGCAGTACTTC
j_gene: TRBJ2-7; abundance: NA; v_gene: TRBV12-3/TRBV12-4; d_gene: TRBD2; CDR3aa: CASNERGPLYEQYF; CDR3nt: TGTGCCAGCAATGAGCGGGGCCCTCTCTACGAGCAGTACTTC
j_gene: TRBJ1-1; abundance: NA; v_gene: TRBV29-1; d_gene: NA; CDR3aa: CSGTDGETEAFF; CDR3nt: TGCAGCGGGACGGATGGGGAGACTGAAGCTTTCTTT
j_gene: TRBJ2-1; abundance: few; v_gene: TRBV12-3/TRBV12-4; d_gene: NA; CDR3aa: CASSLGNDEQFF; CDR3nt: TGTGCCAGCAGTTTAGGCAATGATGAGCAGTTCTTC
j_gene: TRBJ1-2; abundance: NA; v_gene: TRBV24-1; d_gene: NA; CDR3aa: CATSDLNSGYGYTF; CDR3nt: TGTGCCACCAGTGATTTGAATTCGGGATATGGCTACACCTTC
j_gene: TRBJ2-5; abundance: few; v_gene: TRBV27; d_gene: TRBD2; CDR3aa: CASSFSRGGSETQYF; CDR3nt: TGTGCCAGCAGTTTCTCGCGGGGGGGCTCAGAGACCCAGTACTTC
j_gene: TRBJ2-1; abundance: NA; v_gene: TRBV2; d_gene: NA; CDR3aa: CASSAWAEAYNEQFF; CDR3nt: TGTGCCAGCAGTGCTTGGGCTGAGGCCTACAATGAGCAGTTCTTC
j_gene: TRBJ2-7; abundance: few; v_gene: TRBV28; d_gene: NA; CDR3aa: CASSQDREGLSYEQYF; CDR3nt: TGTGCCAGCAGCCAGGACAGGGAGGGCCTCTCCTACGAGCAGTACTTC
j_gene: TRBJ2-5; abundance: NA; v_gene: TRBV5-5; d_gene: TRBD1; CDR3aa: CASSSRTGGDGTQYF; CDR3nt: TGTGCCAGCAGCTCACGGACAGGGGGTGATGGGACCCAGTACTTC
j_gene: TRBJ2-1; abundance: once; v_gene: TRBV3-1; d_gene: NA; CDR3aa: CASSQYGSSYNEQFF; CDR3nt: TGTGCCAGCAGCCAATATGGGAGCTCCTACAATGAGCAGTTCTTC
j_gene: TRBJ1-1; abundance: NA; v_gene: TRBV19; d_gene: NA; CDR3aa: CASSTGFTEAFF; CDR3nt: TGTGCCAGTAGTACAGGATTCACTGAAGCTTTCTTT
j_gene: TRBJ2-1; abundance: few; v_gene: TRBV5-1; d_gene: NA; CDR3aa: CASSLGGAPYEEQFF; CDR3nt: TGCGCCAGCAGCTTGGGAGGGGCACCCTACGAAGAGCAGTTCTTC